These 17 T cell receptor beta chains came from one sample sequenced in a study of T cell changes during pregnancy in multiple sclerosis. The repertoire was sequenced with immunoSEQ multiplex PCR; TCRdb's copy has only in-frame clones and lacks some. This table has approximately 60,000 clones, around nine tenths appearing once. The sample in question was peripheral blood, obtained before pregnancy. These receptors all stem from a female donor with multiple sclerosis, enrolled in a pregnancy study.

The chain joins TRBV7-9 to TRBJ1-2; perhaps TRBD1 as D (5 bases). The CDR3 is 14 residues long. Trimming cost V 1 base and J 2 bases, with 8 bases left between them. Per germline, CDR1 SEHNR and CDR2 FQNEAQ (reference sequence). Here the CDR3 DNA reads TGTGCCAGCAGCTTAGTAAGGGGAAACTATGGCTACACCTTC. Amino acids: CASSLVRGNYGYTF.

This sequence joins TRBV28 and TRBJ1-2, with a possible D match to TRBD1 (6 bases). This CDR3 is built from 14 residues. With 6 bases removed from V and 1 base from J, the gap between germline ends came to 12 bases. Germline V gene lookup returns CDR1 MDHEN and CDR2 SYDVKM. The CDR3: CASSLEDSNYGYTF. The CDR3 coding sequence is TGTGCCAGCAGCTTAGAGGACAGTAACTATGGCTACACCTTC.

The genes are TRBV2 and TRBJ2-7; possible D gene TRBD2, 6 bases. V lost 8 bases and J 2 bases, leaving 13 bases between the germline ends. CDR3 length: 13 amino acids. Per the germline V gene, CDR1 is SNHLY and CDR2 is FYNNEI. Written as DNA, the CDR3 is TGTGCCAGCGGAGGGAGGACGCCCTACGAGCAGTACTTC. Translating gives CASGGRTPYEQYF.

This clone was observed a few times. The chain links TRBV15 to TRBJ2-5; possibly TRBD2 for D (7 bases). V was trimmed by 1 base and J by 6 bases, leaving 12 bases between them. Germline CDR1 is LNHNV and CDR2 is YYDKDF (reference sequence). There are 14 residues in the CDR3. The chain's CDR3 is CATSRVGGAKTQYF. CDR3 DNA: TGTGCCACCAGCAGAGTGGGGGGGGCGAAGACCCAGTACTTC.

This chain links TRBV4-2 with TRBJ2-3, with TRBD2 matching over 11 bases. Germline-derived CDR1 and CDR2 are LGHNA and YNFKEQ. With V trimmed by 0 bases and J by 0 bases, 2 bases remained unmatched. The CDR3 contains 17 residues. CDR3 nucleotides: TGTGCCAGCAGCCAAGACGGGACTAGCGGTAGCACAGATACGCAGTATTTT. Translation: CASSQDGTSGSTDTQYF.

V usage is TRBV13 and J usage is TRBJ1-1; D is undetermined. The CDR3 runs to 15 residues. Germline assignment: CDR1 PRHDT and CDR2 FYEKMQ (reference sequence). V shed 2 bases and J shed 3 bases, with 13 bases lying between them. Written as DNA, the CDR3 is TGTGCCAGCAGCTTATTAGCTACGGGGTACACTGAAGCTTTCTTT. It encodes CASSLLATGYTEAFF.

In its sample, this clone is medium-sized. The chain recombines TRBV6-1 with TRBJ1-1; D call uncertain. This CDR3 region has 14 residues. CDR1 MNHNS and CDR2 SASEGT come from the germline V gene. V was cut by 2 bases and J by 5 bases, with 12 bases left in between. The CDR3 coding sequence is TGTGCCAGCAGTGAAAGCGCCGAGAGGACTGAAGCTTTCTTT. Translation: CASSESAERTEAFF.

This clone was picked up a small number of times. This chain uses TRBV2 with TRBJ2-7; 7 nucleotides agree with TRBD2. Germline V CDR1 and CDR2: SNHLY, FYNNEI. After removal of 5 bases from V and 2 bases from J, the junction contained 9 bases not matched to a gene. The CDR3 extends over 15 amino acids. The CDR3 sequence is CASSMGGWSAYEQYF. In DNA, the CDR3 is TGTGCCAGCAGTATGGGGGGGTGGAGTGCCTACGAGCAGTACTTC.

The V gene is TRBV7-2, the J gene TRBJ2-4, with D tentatively TRBD2 (6 bases). The CDR3 runs to 15 residues. Trimming cost V 1 base and J 11 bases, with 18 bases left between them. Germline CDR1 SGHTA, CDR2 FQGNSA. The CDR3: CASSLVAGTGGFQYF. The CDR3 DNA follows: TGTGCCAGCAGCTTAGTCGCAGGGACTGGAGGTTTTCAGTACTTC.

This rearrangement joins TRBV4-2 to TRBJ2-2; 9 nucleotides match TRBD2. Germline V lookup: CDR1 LGHNA, CDR2 YNFKEQ. After removal of 1 base from V and 6 bases from J, the junction contained 6 bases not matched to a gene. The CDR3 runs to 16 residues. The CDR3 coding sequence is TGTGCCAGCAGCCAAGGGTTAGCGGGGGAGGCCGGGGAGCTGTTTTTT. This encodes CASSQGLAGEAGELFF.

This clone is medium-sized (0.01 to 0.1%). The V gene is TRBV6-4, the J gene TRBJ2-3, with TRBD2 matching over 10 bases. Germline-derived CDR1 and CDR2 are MRHNA and SNTAGT. The CDR3 has 15 amino acids. V lost 0 bases and J lost 4; bases outside the gene matches: 1. CDR3: CASSDSTSGPDTQYF. In DNA, the CDR3 is TGTGCCAGCAGTGACTCGACTAGCGGGCCAGATACGCAGTATTTT.

V usage is TRBV4-2 and J usage is TRBJ1-2, with a possible D match to TRBD1 (5 bases). This CDR3 spans 15 amino acids. Germline V lookup: CDR1 LGHNA, CDR2 YNFKEQ. The germline V and J ends were trimmed by 4 bases and 2 bases, with 14 bases remaining between them. The DNA for the CDR3 is TGTGCCAGCAGCCGACCCGACAGTCAAAACTATGGCTACACCTTC. It translates to CASSRPDSQNYGYTF.

V usage is TRBV9 and J usage is TRBJ2-7; TRBD1 matches 10 bases. Germline loops: CDR1 SGDLS, CDR2 YYNGEE. CDR3 size: 15 residues. Losses at the gene ends were 1 base for V and 5 bases for J; bases not matched to a gene: 6. CDR3 protein: CASSVRGQGFDEQYF. Here the CDR3 DNA reads TGTGCCAGCAGCGTAAGGGGACAGGGGTTCGACGAGCAGTACTTC.

The rearrangement joins TRBV6-1 to TRBJ2-5; 12 positions match TRBD2. The germline V gene has CDR1 MNHNS and CDR2 SASEGT. V lost 6 bases and J lost 4; bases outside the gene matches: 6. The CDR3 is 15 amino acids. The CDR3 loop is CASSPTSGGRETQYF. Here the CDR3 DNA reads TGTGCCAGCAGCCCCACTAGCGGGGGGAGAGAGACCCAGTACTTC.

The chain is built from TRBV7-3 and TRBJ1-2; TRBD1 matches at 10 bases. CDR3 length equals 14 residues. Germline CDR1 and CDR2: SGHTA and FQGTGA. The ends lost 4 bases at V and 6 bases at J; junction bases unmatched: 5. The DNA of the CDR3 is TGTGCCAGCAGCTGGACAGGGGGAGCGGATGGCTACACCTTC. This sequence encodes CASSWTGGADGYTF.

This chain uses TRBV5-1 with TRBJ2-2; TRBD1 matches at 8 bases. The CDR3 length is 14 residues. Trimming removed 2 bases from V and 7 bases from J; junction bases left unmatched: 4. In germline, CDR1 is SGHRS, CDR2 YFSETQ. In DNA form, the CDR3 reads TGCGCCAGCAGCTTCCAGGGGGCGATCGGGGAGCTGTTTTTT. It is translated as CASSFQGAIGELFF. Looking up the rest from reference TRBV5-1 and TRBJ2-2 gives the full variable domain: KAGVTQTPRYLIKTRGQQVTLSCSPISGHRSVSWYQQTPGQGLQFLFEYFSETQRNKGNFPGRFSGRQFSNSRSEMNVSTLELGDSALYLCASSFQGAIGELFFGEGSRLTVL.

The chain combines TRBV19 with TRBJ1-3; no clear D gene. The germline CDR1 and CDR2 sequences are LNHDA and SQIVND (reference sequence). The CDR3 contains 12 residues. Trimming left V 3 bases short and J 4 bases short, with 4 bases between. In DNA, the CDR3 is TGTGCCAGTAGTATTCGGGGAAACACCATATATTTT. It encodes CASSIRGNTIYF. The whole variable domain, remainder taken from reference TRBV19 and TRBJ1-3, is DGGITQSPKYLFRKEGQNVTLSCEQNLNHDAMYWYRQDPGQGLRLIYYSQIVNDFQKGDIAEGYSVSREKKESFPLTVTSAQKNPTAFYLCASSIRGNTIYFGEGSWLTVV.